This TCR delta chain was recovered during a study of γδ T cells in repeated Plasmodium falciparum infection. Background on the study: Over approximately 640 days, donors received four mosquito-bite P. falciparum NF54 infections. Study findings and constraints: Vdelta2-negative gammadelta repertoires, largely Vdelta1+, seemingly showed infection-driven waves of new clonal selection.

Bulk repertoires came from Vgamma9/Vdelta2+ or Vdelta2-negative gammadelta T cells flow-sorted from PBMC. TCRdb re-identified clones in the multiplex PCR reads via CATT. The sample lists 50,000 to 65,000 delta-chain clones, about 1.5% occurring once. With 3 bases clipped from V and 4 bases from J, the junction kept 23 bases outside the gene matches. This CDR3 comprises 20 residues. The germline gives CDR1 TSWWSYY, CDR2 QGS. Worth noting for this clone: Its antigen remains unidentified. The amino acid sequence in TCRdb belongs to a much larger clone and departs from this DNA's translation at residue 13, likely a sequencing read error; the sequence shown is translated from the DNA.

The sample consisted of gamma-delta T cells from blood. V is TRDV1 and J is TRDJ1, with 7 positions matching TRDD3. The TCR was taken from a pool of human donors (malaria-infected and uninfected, not separated). The CDR3: CALGDALFDTWGTHNDKLIF. CDR3 nucleotide sequence: TGTGCTCTTGGGGATGCTCTCTTCGACACTTGGGGGACACATAACGATAAACTCATCTTT.